These 22 T cell receptor beta chains were sequenced from one sample in a study of tumor-infiltrating lymphocytes in primary liver carcinoma. The investigators made TCR beta cDNA from approximately 0.5 ug total RNA, using a constant-region primer. TCR beta libraries came from three nested multiplex PCR rounds using slightly modified ARM-PCR. The first two PCR rounds used TRBV1-TRBV30 forward primers with a C-beta reverse primer, roughly 11 cycles each. TCRdb recomputed calls from the multiplex PCR reads with MiXCR, one row per CDR3 protein. Of about 120,000 distinct CDR3 sequences listed, approximately 71% are singletons. Total RNA and DNA came together from 20-30 mg of bulk tissue without cell sorting. Sequencing used tumor-adjacent normal liver tissue. The receptors were sampled from a woman in her fifties or sixties with primary liver carcinoma and hepatitis B virus infection.

This clonotype appeared a few times. A much larger clone lies a single base off, so this may be a read error. The chain joins TRBV5-6 to TRBJ2-7, with 8 bases matching TRBD2. CDR3 length equals 15 residues. Looked up from germline, CDR1 is SGHDT and CDR2 is YYEEEE. This CDR3 is CASSTSTSGSYEQCF. The CDR3 nucleotides are TGTGCCAGCAGCACAAGTACTAGCGGCTCCTACGAGCAGTGCTTC.

With regard to this clonotype: A junction boundary mismatches the germline segment, possibly from a read error. This chain joins TRBV12-3 or TRBV12-4 and TRBJ2-1; 9 bases line up with TRBD2. The CDR3 has 16 residues. The CDR3 DNA reads TGTGCCAGCGGTTTATATGTTGGTAGCGGGAGCGGTGAGCAGTTCTTC. Translation gives CASGLYVGSGSGEQFF.

This clonotype has a count of ten or more. The CDR3 nucleotides are TGCAGCGTTGCCGACAGGAACACAGATACGCAGTATTTT. This gives the protein CSVADRNTDTQYF. The V and J genes are TRBV29-1 and TRBJ2-3; a possible D gene is TRBD1 (6 bases). Germline loops: CDR1 SQVTM, CDR2 ANQGSEA. The V end was cut by 4 bases, the J end by 2 bases, with 10 bases between. CDR3 length: 13 amino acids.

This clonotype showed up many times. This chain joins TRBV7-8 and TRBJ1-2; tentative D call: TRBD1 (5 bases). CDR1 and CDR2 from the germline V gene are SGHVS and FQNEAQ. Trimming removed 4 bases from V and 5 bases from J, with 17 bases in between. This CDR3 has 15 amino acids. This CDR3 reads CASSSGPGPRYGYTF. In DNA, the CDR3 is TGTGCCAGCAGCTCAGGACCGGGACCGAGATATGGCTACACCTTC.

As regards this clonotype: This may come from a read error, since a much larger clone is one base off. V gene TRBV6-5 combines with J gene TRBJ1-3; TRBD1 matches at 7 bases. V was clipped by 7 bases and J by 3 bases; unmatched bases: 9. CDR3 length: 15 amino acids. Germline V gives CDR1 MNHEY, CDR2 SVGAGI. Here the CDR3 DNA reads TGTGCCAGCACGGACAGGTCGAACTTTGGAAACACCATATATTTT. Protein sequence: CASTDRSNFGNTIYF.

In the case of this clonotype: Compared with germline, one end of the junction differs, possibly owing to a read error. The V call is TRBV7-3, the J call TRBJ2-5, with D tentatively TRBD1 (5 bases). The CDR3 runs 13 residues. The germline gives CDR1 SGHTA, CDR2 FQGTGA. The CDR3 is CVSSMGPRETQYF. CDR3 DNA: TGTGTCAGCAGCATGGGGCCCAGAGAGACCCAGTACTTC.

Comments on this clonotype: The junction departs from germline at one end; a sequencing error may be responsible. The rearrangement joins TRBV29-1 to TRBJ2-1; TRBD1 matches 8 bases. Germline V gene sequence: CDR1 SQVTM, CDR2 ANQGSEA. This CDR3 is 14 amino acids long. CDR3 residues: CSASGTGSYNEQFF. CDR3 sequence (DNA): TGCAGCGCTTCCGGGACAGGTTCCTATAATGAGCAGTTCTTC.

This clonotype was seen ten or more times. This chain joins TRBV12-5 and TRBJ2-1; the match to TRBD2 covers 10 bases. This CDR3 spans 16 amino acids. V shed 4 bases, J shed 4 bases, and the junction held 7 bases outside the gene matches. Germline CDR1 reads LGHNT; CDR2 reads FRNRAP. The CDR3 loop is CASGSRLAGTYNEQFF. The CDR3 region has the DNA TGTGCTAGTGGTTCGCGACTAGCGGGTACTTACAATGAGCAGTTCTTC.

The chain uses TRBV1 and TRBJ2-5. TRBV1 has pseudogene status. CDR3 size: 13 residues. The CDR3 DNA follows: TGCACCAGCAGTCACGACATACAAGAGACCCAGTATTTC. Translation: CTSSHDIQETQYF.

With respect to this clonotype: A read error may produce the germline difference seen at one junction end. The V call is TRBV6-5, the J call TRBJ2-3; maybe TRBD2 (5 bases). The germline CDR1 and CDR2 sequences are MNHEY and SVGAGI. This CDR3 is built from 16 residues. In DNA form, the CDR3 reads TGTGCCAGCAGTTACTTGCTAGCAGATCCGTCAGATACGCAATATTTT. This encodes CASSYLLADPSDTQYF.

As concerns this clonotype: The CDR3 does not close with the conserved phenylalanine or tryptophan, likely indicating a read error. The CDR3 DNA is TGTGCCGGCAGTGAAGCTTTCGGGGGGTACGACCAGTACCTC. Translating it yields CAGSEAFGGYDQYL. The chain combines TRBV6-1 with TRBJ2-7, with 7 positions matching TRBD2. This CDR3 is built from 14 residues. The germline gives CDR1 MNHNS, CDR2 SASEGT.

This clonotype was seen at least ten times. The rearrangement links TRBV4-1 to TRBJ2-3; 10 bases map to TRBD2. The CDR3 runs to 17 residues. Germline CDR1 is MGHRA and CDR2 is YSYEKL. V shed 0 bases, J shed 0 bases, and the junction held 3 bases outside the gene matches. DNA for the CDR3: TGCGCCAGCAGCCAAGAACAACTAGCGGGGAGCACAGATACGCAGTATTTT. Translated, it gives CASSQEQLAGSTDTQYF.

As concerns this clonotype: At one end the junction does not follow the germline gene, possibly because of a read error. The J gene is TRBJ2-7, the V gene TRBV29-1; D is perhaps TRBD1 (5 bases). This CDR3 comprises 12 residues. Germline CDR1 and CDR2: SQVTM and ANQGSEA. DNA for the CDR3: TGCAGCGTGGCCTCAGGGTCCTACGGGCAGTACTTC. It codes for CSVASGSYGQYF.

For this clonotype: One end of the junction varies from germline; a read error may be responsible. CDR3 DNA: TGTGTCAGCAGTTTAGGCAGGACCAACTATGGTTACACCTTC. Amino acid sequence: CVSSLGRTNYGYTF. V usage is TRBV12-3 or TRBV12-4 and J usage is TRBJ1-2, with no clear D. The CDR3 spans 14 residues.

A note on this clonotype: This could be a read error, since a much larger clone is one nucleotide away. The chain has TRBV7-9 and TRBJ2-1; 10 nucleotides line up with TRBD1. The CDR3 consists of 16 residues. Germline V gene sequence: CDR1 SEHNR, CDR2 FQNEAQ (reference sequence). The V and J ends lost 5 bases and 6 bases, in that order; junction bases with no gene match: 10. This CDR3 reads CASSIYGTGELNEQFF. CDR3 in DNA: TGTGCCAGCAGCATATACGGGACAGGGGAACTCAATGAGCAGTTCTTC.

This clonotype has a count of ten or more. The gene calls are TRBV6-1 and TRBJ2-3; 9 bases map to TRBD2. Germline CDR1 is MNHNS and CDR2 is SASEGT. V was clipped by 8 bases and J by 2 bases; unmatched bases: 20. The length of the CDR3 is 19 residues. This chain's CDR3 is CASAGLTNGLAIFTDTQYF. CDR3 coding DNA: TGTGCCAGCGCGGGTCTGACTAACGGACTAGCGATATTCACAGATACGCAGTATTTT.

On this clonotype: The junction differs from germline at one of its ends, possibly a read error. The rearrangement links TRBV12-5 to TRBJ1-1; no firm D call. Germline V gene data show CDR1 as LGHNT and CDR2 as FRNRAP. This CDR3 region has 12 residues. CDR3 sequence (DNA): TGTGCTAGTGGTTTCGCGGGAACTGGAGCTTTCTTT. Translated: CASGFAGTGAFF.

In the case of this clonotype: An end of the junction differs from the germline gene, which may be a read error. V is TRBV29-1 and J is TRBJ2-5; a possible D gene is TRBD1 (5 bases). Germline-derived CDR1 and CDR2 are SQVTM and ANQGSEA. This CDR3 is 14 amino acids long. The CDR3, as DNA: TGCAGCGTCCCCCAATTAGGGGCAGAAGAGATCCAGTACTTC. It encodes CSVPQLGAEEIQYF.

The chain carries TRBV18 and TRBJ2-3, with a tentative D call TRBD2 (6 bases). The CDR3 runs 15 residues. V lost 6 bases to trimming and J lost 4 bases, with 17 bases between them. Germline V gene data show CDR1 as KGHSH and CDR2 as LQKENI. CDR3 DNA: TGTGCCAGCTCGCAAGGACTACCCTCGGCAGATACGCAGTATTTT. It specifies CASSQGLPSADTQYF.

In its sample, this clonotype was seen a few times. This chain uses TRBV21-1 with TRBJ2-3; TRBD1, the table's D call, lacks a check against the DNA. TRBV21-1 constitutes a pseudogene. The CDR3 runs 15 residues. The CDR3 DNA is TGTGCCAGCAGCAAAAGGTCCCAGGTCCATGATACGCAGTATTTT. Amino acids: CASSKRSQVHDTQYF.

This clonotype was detected only once. This may arise from a read error, as a much more abundant clone is one base away. V usage is TRBV5-1 and J usage is TRBJ2-1; 14 bases are shared with TRBD2. There are 18 residues in the CDR3. V shed 0 bases and J 4 bases; nucleotides not matched to a gene: 6. Germline V CDR1 and CDR2: SGHRS, YFSETQ. The CDR3 is CASSLETSGRALYNEQFF. The CDR3, as DNA: TGCGCCAGCAGCTTGGAGACTAGCGGGAGGGCCCTATACAATGAGCAGTTCTTC.

Remarks on this clonotype: One end of the junction fails to match germline, which may point to a read error. The J gene is TRBJ2-1, the V gene TRBV11-2; TRBD2 matches at 9 bases. Germline V CDR1 and CDR2: SGHAT, FQNNGV. This CDR3 has 16 residues. The CDR3: CANSAGLARVKYEQFF. The CDR3 nucleotides read TGTGCCAACAGCGCCGGACTAGCGAGAGTCAAGTATGAGCAATTCTTC.